Ten or more counts support the clone carrying this T cell receptor beta chain. Indicated time point: longitudinal time-point 3. Each CDR3 protein gets one entry after TCRdb re-called the 5' RACE reads with MiXCR. Found here are around 100,000 distinct CDR3 sequences, approximately 11% of them singletons; the top ten hold under 3.5%. The CDR3 contains 12 residues. The germline CDR1 and CDR2 sequences are DFQATT and SNEGSKA (reference sequence). V dropped 2 bases and J dropped 6 bases, with 8 bases sitting between them. The data stem from a study of neurological immune-mediated disorders. Sequenced input: PBMCs. The clonotype was recovered from a female donor with HTLV-1-associated myelopathy (HAM/TSP). The chain recombines TRBV20-1 with TRBJ2-1; a weak D match, TRBD1 (5 bases). CDR3 bases: TGCAGTGCTAGAAGTACAGGCAATGAGCAGTTCTTC. This codes for CSARSTGNEQFF.